This T cell receptor beta chain was obtained from a study of blood T cell repertoires in COVID-19. Here immunoSEQ multiplex PCR was the method, and the copy in TCRdb shows in-frame clones only, minus some. The data hold about 130,000 clones, with roughly 83% observed a single time. The length of the CDR3 is 15 residues. Trimming left V 4 bases short and J 4 bases short, with 18 bases between. Germline V lookup: CDR1 SGDLS, CDR2 YYNGEE. V gene TRBV9 combines with J gene TRBJ2-7; D is perhaps TRBD2 (6 bases). Sequenced: peripheral blood. The clonotype was recovered from a man aged 55 to 70 with acute or convalescent COVID-19. CDR3 protein: CASSPTGLTNYEQYF. CDR3 DNA sequence: TGTGCCAGCAGCCCCACGGGACTTACAAATTACGAGCAGTACTTC.